Here is one T cell receptor (beta chain) with its context. The antigen is undetermined. With 60 Vbeta and 13 Jbeta primers, the PCR was carried out. Method: immunoSEQ multiplex PCR; TCRdb's copy keeps in-frame clones and lacks some. The sample lists 150,000 to 200,000 clones, about 78% seen once, with 1.4% in the top ten. Germline V gene sequence: CDR1 SGHVS, CDR2 FNYEAQ. V was trimmed by 2 bases and J by 5 bases, leaving 15 bases between them. This CDR3 region has 16 residues. These data are taken from a study of cytomegalovirus exposure and HLA in healthy donors. Study-level background: For the approximately 390 genotyped donors, approximately 83% fell within the Caucasian-associated ancestry cluster. Regarding the study as a whole: V- and J-gene trimming of TCR beta was linked (in a later analysis) to a missense DCLRE1C variant. No immune exposure information besides CMV serostatus was available. Common viral pathogens (according to a later analysis) appeared linked to several of the most significant clusters.

The chain couples TRBV7-6 to TRBJ2-2; D might be TRBD2 (6 bases). Sequencing was performed on PBMCs. The origin of this receptor is a male donor in good health and CMV-seronegative. The CDR3 region has the DNA TGTGCCAGCAGCTTATTAGGAGGGACGGGTACCGGGGAGCTGTTTTTT. Translated, it gives CASSLLGGTGTGELFF. Based on the CDR3 plus reference TRBV7-6 and TRBJ2-2, the full variable domain is GAGVSQSPRYKVTKRGQDVALRCDPISGHVSLYWYRQALGQGPEFLTYFNYEAQQDKSGLPNDRFSAERPEGSISTLTIQRTEQRDSAMYRCASSLLGGTGTGELFFGEGSRLTVL.